Shown below are 14 T cell receptor beta chains from a single sample sequenced in a study of vaccination and CD4 T cells after COVID-19. Their antigens remain unidentified. At the Johns Hopkins FTIC core, DNA taken from cultured CD4+ T cells was sequenced by way of the Oncomine TCR Beta short-read assay. Each CDR3 protein gets one entry after TCRdb re-called the PCR reads with MiXCR. The sample shows roughly 18,000 distinct CDR3 sequences, about half of them seen only once. Treatment reported: approximately nine-day PBMC culture with coronavirus spike peptide pools or control peptides (ViraFEST assay). The sequencing used CD4+ T cells from blood, cultured in vitro, collected before SARS-CoV-2 vaccination. All receptors come from a human donor who had recovered from COVID-19.

The chain couples TRBV28 to TRBJ1-1, with 9 bases aligning to TRBD1. The CDR3 loop spans 14 amino acids. The V gene's germline CDR1 is MDHEN and CDR2 SYDVKM. V shed 3 bases, J shed 10 bases, and the junction held 9 bases outside the gene matches. The CDR3 DNA is TGTGCCAGCAGTTTCCTCGGGACAGGGTCGGGAGCTTTCTTT. Protein: CASSFLGTGSGAFF.

This rearrangement joins TRBV6-1 to TRBJ2-1, with D maybe TRBD2 (6 bases). Trimming cost V 6 bases and J 6 bases, with 15 bases left between them. The germline gives CDR1 MNHNS, CDR2 SASEGT. This CDR3 has 14 amino acids. Here the CDR3 reads CASSRPGLPNEQFF. The CDR3 DNA reads TGTGCCAGCAGCCGGCCGGGACTCCCCAATGAGCAGTTCTTC.

The chain combines TRBV20-1 with TRBJ1-2, with D maybe TRBD1 (6 bases). The CDR3 covers 15 residues. Germline V lookup: CDR1 DFQATT, CDR2 SNEGSKA (reference sequence). Trimming pared 1 base from V and 7 bases from J, leaving 19 bases between. CDR3: CSARVTFLQGGGYTF. Written as DNA, the CDR3 is TGCAGTGCTAGAGTCACTTTCTTACAGGGCGGTGGCTACACCTTC.

This sequence joins TRBV7-9 and TRBJ1-2; D unclear. CDR3 size: 12 residues. The germline V gene encodes CDR1 SEHNR and CDR2 FQNEAQ (reference sequence). Trimming took off 4 bases at V and 4 bases at J, with 7 bases between the two ends. In DNA form, the CDR3 reads TGTGCCAGCAGCTCAAGGAGCTATGGCTACACCTTC. As protein: CASSSRSYGYTF. The full variable domain, rest sourced from reference TRBV7-9 and TRBJ1-2, is DTGVSQNPRHKITKRGQNVTFRCDPISEHNRLYWYRQTLGQGPEFLTYFQNEAQLEKSRLLSDRFSAERPKGSFSTLEIQRTEQGDSAMYLCASSSRSYGYTFGSGTRLTVV.

This clonotype appeared a few times. V gene TRBV20-1 combines with J gene TRBJ2-1; 8 nucleotides align to TRBD2. Germline V gives CDR1 DFQATT, CDR2 SNEGSKA (reference sequence). The CDR3 is 17 amino acids. The V and J ends lost 2 bases and 0 bases, in that order; junction bases with no gene match: 9. The CDR3 is CSARRTSGGGSYNEQFF. CDR3 nucleotides: TGCAGTGCTAGACGTACTAGCGGCGGAGGCTCCTACAATGAGCAGTTCTTC.

J is TRBJ2-3 and V is TRBV7-3, with 10 nucleotides matching TRBD2. The CDR3 is 15 amino acids. The ends lost 2 bases at V and 4 bases at J; junction bases unmatched: 3. Per germline, CDR1 SGHTA and CDR2 FQGTGA. The DNA of the CDR3 is TGTGCCAGCAGCTTAGGGCTAGCGGGAGCAGATACGCAGTATTTT. Residues: CASSLGLAGADTQYF.

The chain uses TRBV19 and TRBJ1-2, with D perhaps matching TRBD1 (5 bases). Trimming pared 4 bases from V and 4 bases from J, leaving 10 bases between. From germline, CDR1 is LNHDA and CDR2 SQIVND (reference sequence). The CDR3 runs 13 residues. The CDR3 sequence: CASSSRDGYGYTF. In DNA, the CDR3 is TGTGCCAGTAGTAGCAGGGACGGCTATGGCTACACCTTC.

V is TRBV28 and J is TRBJ1-5; D is unresolved. Trimming removed 4 bases from V and 2 bases from J, with 3 bases in between. The germline CDR1 and CDR2 sequences are MDHEN and SYDVKM. This CDR3 has 12 amino acids. The CDR3 sequence: CASSWGNQPQHF. The DNA for the CDR3 is TGTGCCAGCAGTTGGGGCAATCAGCCCCAGCATTTT.

This clonotype is categorized as medium-sized. The chain couples TRBV29-1 to TRBJ2-3; the match to TRBD2 covers 8 bases. The germline V gene has CDR1 SQVTM and CDR2 ANQGSEA. The CDR3 extends over 13 amino acids. The V and J ends lost 3 bases and 5 bases, in that order; junction bases with no gene match: 4. In DNA form, the CDR3 reads TGCAGCGTTGATCCAGCGGGAGTAGATACGCAGTATTTT. The encoded protein is CSVDPAGVDTQYF.

The V gene is TRBV20-1, the J gene TRBJ2-3, with 8 bases fitting TRBD2. The J segment lost 3 bases and the V segment lost 3 bases, leaving 8 bases of the junction unmatched. The germline V gene has CDR1 DFQATT and CDR2 SNEGSKA (reference sequence). The CDR3 length is 15 residues. Written as DNA, the CDR3 is TGCAGTGCTAGGTTTCCGGGAGGGCCAACAGATACGCAGTATTTT. Protein product: CSARFPGGPTDTQYF.

This clonotype was detected only a few times. This chain joins TRBV6-1 and TRBJ1-5; D perhaps matches TRBD1 (6 bases). The V and J ends lost 6 bases and 4 bases respectively, with 10 bases between them. The germline CDR1 and CDR2 sequences are MNHNS and SASEGT. The CDR3 totals 13 residues. CDR3 nucleotides: TGTGCCAGCAGGACAGGACAGAATCAGCCCCAGCATTTT. This sequence encodes CASRTGQNQPQHF.

This clonotype was detected only a few times. This chain links TRBV6-2 or TRBV6-3 with TRBJ1-5; 8 bases are shared with TRBD1. Germline V gives CDR1 MNHEY, CDR2 SVGEGT. V shed 4 bases, J shed 3 bases, and the junction held 8 bases outside the gene matches. The CDR3 has 16 residues. For the CDR3, the DNA is TGTGCCAGCAGTTCCTTCGTGGACAGGGTCAATCAGCCCCAGCATTTT. Its protein is CASSSFVDRVNQPQHF.

V and J are TRBV7-6 and TRBJ1-1; 7 bases agree with TRBD1. The CDR3 is 15 residues long. V lost 1 base, J lost 4 bases, and 6 bases stayed unmatched. CDR1 SGHVS and CDR2 FNYEAQ come from the germline V gene. CDR3 DNA: TGTGCCAGCAGCTTAGGAGGGGGCCGGGGCACTGAAGCTTTCTTT. Translated, it gives CASSLGGGRGTEAFF.

This chain uses TRBV2 with TRBJ1-1; D is possibly TRBD1 (6 bases). This CDR3 is built from 12 residues. Germline V gene sequence: CDR1 SNHLY, CDR2 FYNNEI. Trimming stripped 3 bases from V and 6 bases from J, with 8 bases between. CDR3 loop: CASSEQGPEAFF. The CDR3 coding sequence is TGTGCCAGCAGTGAGCAGGGGCCTGAAGCTTTCTTT.